A single sample gave rise to the 25 T cell receptor beta chains below, sequenced in a study of glioma-infiltrating T cells. The iRepertoire nested amplicon-rescue multiplex PCR amplified TCR alpha and beta CDR3s from RNA. TCRdb re-called the multiplex PCR reads through MiXCR, storing one row per CDR3 protein. In the table there are about 140,000 distinct CDR3 sequences, approximately 40% of which are singletons. The sample taken for sequencing was glioma tissue, nonneoplastic brain tissue, or PBMCs (not recorded which). The receptor source for this set is a human donor with low-grade glioma or glioblastoma, undergoing nonglioma brain surgery, or in good health (not recorded which).

This chain uses TRBV6-1 with TRBJ2-1; D might be TRBD1 (5 bases). The CDR3 totals 13 residues. V was trimmed by 7 bases and J by 3 bases, leaving 10 bases between them. Per the germline V gene, CDR1 is MNHNS and CDR2 is SASEGT. The CDR3 is CASIGQNYNEQFF. CDR3 sequence (DNA): TGTGCCAGCATAGGACAAAACTACAATGAGCAGTTCTTC.

This clonotype was seen a few times. CDR3 sequence reads: CASTSYLADTQYF. DNA of the CDR3: TGTGCCAGCACCTCGTACTTGGCAGATACGCAGTATTTT. This chain links TRBV7-9 with TRBJ2-3; unclear D gene. CDR3 length: 13 residues. The V gene lost 7 bases and the J gene lost 4 bases, with 12 bases spanning the gap. Germline CDR1 is SEHNR and CDR2 is FQNEAQ (reference sequence). The full variable domain, its missing parts supplied by reference TRBV7-9 and TRBJ2-3, is DTGVSQNPRHKITKRGQNVTFRCDPISEHNRLYWYRQTLGQGPEFLTYFQNEAQLEKSRLLSDRFSAERPKGSFSTLEIQRTEQGDSAMYLCASTSYLADTQYFGPGTRLTVL.

The gene calls are TRBV5-1 and TRBJ2-7; D is unresolved. Germline V gene lookup returns CDR1 SGHRS and CDR2 YFSETQ. The CDR3 spans 14 residues. The V end lost 1 base, the J end lost 6 bases, and 14 bases lay between the germline ends. CDR3 nucleotide sequence: TGCGCCAGCAGCTTGTATATGGGAAGAGGCGAGCAGTACTTC. This gives the protein CASSLYMGRGEQYF.

The gene calls are TRBV4-2 and TRBJ2-7; 7 bases are shared with TRBD2. The CDR3 has 13 residues. The J segment lost 5 bases and the V segment lost 5 bases, leaving 6 bases of the junction unmatched. Per the germline V gene, CDR1 is LGHNA and CDR2 is YNFKEQ. CDR3: CASSLGLADEQYF. CDR3 coding DNA: TGTGCCAGCAGCTTGGGCCTAGCGGACGAGCAGTACTTC.

Ten or more counts support this clonotype. This sequence joins TRBV27 and TRBJ1-5, with 7 nucleotides matching TRBD1. V shed 5 bases, J shed 7 bases, and the junction held 5 bases outside the gene matches. Germline loops: CDR1 MNHEY, CDR2 SMNVEV (reference sequence). This CDR3 contains 13 residues. CDR3 sequence reads: CASSDREGQPQHF. CDR3 coding DNA: TGTGCCAGCAGTGACAGGGAAGGGCAGCCCCAGCATTTT.

This clonotype was counted a few times. The chain recombines TRBV27 with TRBJ2-3; 7 nucleotides line up with TRBD1. The CDR3 is 13 residues long. Per the germline V gene, CDR1 is MNHEY and CDR2 is SMNVEV (reference sequence). V trimming: 1 base; J trimming: 10 bases; junction bases outside the gene matches: 5. For the CDR3, the DNA is TGTGCCAGCAGTTTATTTGGGACAGAAGCGCAGTATTTT. Encoded protein: CASSLFGTEAQYF.

The V gene is TRBV7-2, the J gene TRBJ2-7; 9 nucleotides align to TRBD1. The germline CDR1 and CDR2 sequences are SGHTA and FQGNSA. The V gene end was trimmed by 1 base and the J gene end by 1 base; junction bases not matched to a gene: 5. The CDR3 has 16 residues. The CDR3 coding sequence is TGTGCCAGCAGCTTAGTTGGGACAGGGAGTTCCTACGAGCAGTACTTC. Its protein product is CASSLVGTGSSYEQYF.

V is TRBV28 and J is TRBJ2-1, with a weak D call TRBD2 (5 bases). This CDR3 region has 16 residues. Germline CDR1 reads MDHEN; CDR2 reads SYDVKM. The V and J ends lost 1 base and 7 bases respectively, with 17 bases between them. The CDR3 loop is CASSLYMLGSDNEQFF. CDR3 bases: TGTGCCAGCAGTTTATACATGCTGGGTAGCGATAATGAGCAGTTCTTC.

This clonotype was recorded a few times. The rearrangement links TRBV7-2 to TRBJ1-1; a possible D gene is TRBD1 (5 bases). The CDR3 length is 14 residues. Trimming took off 8 bases at V and 5 bases at J, with 18 bases between the two ends. Germline lookup yields CDR1 SGHTA and CDR2 FQGNSA. As DNA, the CDR3 is TGTGCCAGCCGCGGGGGACTAAGGAAAACTGAAGCTTTCTTT. It codes for CASRGGLRKTEAFF.

J is TRBJ1-1 and V is TRBV4-3; D not certain. Trimming shortened V by 0 bases and J by 0 bases, and 14 bases separated the two germline ends. The germline CDR1 and CDR2 sequences are LGHNA and YSLEER. The CDR3 sequence is 17 residues long. The CDR3 DNA is TGCGCCAGCAGCCAAGATTTTGGGGTCCCCATGAACACTGAAGCTTTCTTT. Its translation is CASSQDFGVPMNTEAFF.

The chain employs TRBV20-1 and TRBJ2-7; TRBD2 aligns across 7 bases. With 3 bases clipped from V and 2 bases from J, the junction kept 4 bases outside the gene matches. Per the germline V gene, CDR1 is DFQATT and CDR2 is SNEGSKA (reference sequence). The CDR3 totals 13 residues. The CDR3 nucleotides read TGCAGTGCTAGTGGGGGGGTTACCTACGAGCAGTACTTC. It is translated as CSASGGVTYEQYF.

The gene calls are TRBV6-6 and TRBJ1-3; no reliable D call. Germline CDR1 reads MNHNY; CDR2 reads SVGAGI (reference sequence). The germline V and J ends were trimmed by 10 bases and 2 bases, with 18 bases remaining between them. The length of the CDR3 is 15 residues. The CDR3 loop is CATSRRIGAGNTIYF. CDR3 coding DNA: TGTGCCACCAGCCGGCGTATCGGCGCTGGAAACACCATATATTTT.

The chain links TRBV20-1 to TRBJ1-2, with 9 bases that match TRBD1. The CDR3 sequence is 13 residues long. Germline CDR1 and CDR2: DFQATT and SNEGSKA (reference sequence). V shed 1 base, J shed 7 bases, and the junction held 4 bases outside the gene matches. CDR3 residues: CSARAQGAVGYTF. CDR3 nucleotides: TGCAGTGCTAGAGCACAGGGGGCCGTTGGCTACACCTTC.

The chain employs TRBV20-1 and TRBJ2-5; D might be TRBD2 (5 bases). The germline V gene encodes CDR1 DFQATT and CDR2 SNEGSKA (reference sequence). V lost 0 bases to trimming and J lost 5 bases, with 19 bases between them. This CDR3 contains 16 residues. The CDR3 coding sequence is TGCAGTGCTAGAGATTACGCGGAGCGGTCGCGGGAGACCCAGTACTTC. This sequence encodes CSARDYAERSRETQYF.

This chain connects TRBV7-2 to TRBJ2-5; D may correspond to TRBD1 or TRBD2 (7 bases each). The length of the CDR3 is 13 residues. Looked up from germline, CDR1 is SGHTA and CDR2 is FQGNSA. The V and J ends lost 0 bases and 13 bases respectively, with 15 bases between them. CDR3 protein: CASSLAGGDSRYF. The DNA for the CDR3 is TGTGCCAGCAGCTTAGCGGGGGGGGACAGCCGGTACTTC.

The chain uses TRBV19 and TRBJ2-3, with D perhaps being TRBD1 or TRBD2 (5 bases each). V was cut by 5 bases and J by 2 bases, with 11 bases left in between. The length of the CDR3 is 14 residues. The V gene's germline CDR1 is LNHDA and CDR2 SQIVND (reference sequence). The chain's CDR3 is CASSPGTDTDTQYF. The CDR3 DNA reads as TGTGCCAGTAGTCCCGGGACCGACACAGATACGCAGTATTTT.

The table lists this clonotype with a few counts. The V gene is TRBV4-3, the J gene TRBJ2-1; D perhaps matches TRBD1 (6 bases). V gave up 0 bases and J gave up 6 bases, with 15 bases separating them. Germline-derived CDR1 and CDR2 are LGHNA and YSLEER. The CDR3 sequence is 16 residues long. The chain's CDR3 is CASSQDSGTIGNEQFF. The CDR3 DNA follows: TGCGCCAGCAGCCAAGATAGTGGGACAATCGGCAATGAGCAGTTCTTC.

This clonotype appeared a few times. The genes are TRBV20-1 and TRBJ2-3; D unclear. CDR1 is DFQATT and CDR2 is SNEGSKA in the germline V gene (reference sequence). V lost 0 bases and J lost 2, with 6 bases in between. This CDR3 contains 13 residues. CDR3 in DNA: TGCAGTGCTAGAGAGCCTTACACAGATACGCAGTATTTT. Residues: CSAREPYTDTQYF.

This clonotype was seen a single time. V usage is TRBV27 and J usage is TRBJ1-1; perhaps TRBD1 as D (5 bases). V gave up 1 base and J gave up 5 bases, with 23 bases separating them. The CDR3 has 18 residues. The germline V gene has CDR1 MNHEY and CDR2 SMNVEV (reference sequence). The DNA of the CDR3 is TGTGCCAGCAGTTTATATGGGGGTCAGCTGGACATTGGGACTGAAGCTTTCTTT. It is translated as CASSLYGGQLDIGTEAFF.

J is TRBJ2-3 and V is TRBV7-2; D call uncertain. CDR3 size: 15 residues. V lost 2 bases and J 2 bases, leaving 11 bases between the germline ends. The V gene's germline CDR1 is SGHTA and CDR2 FQGNSA. CDR3 coding DNA: TGTGCCAGCAGCTTATCCAGCCCTAACACAGATACGCAGTATTTT. Its protein product is CASSLSSPNTDTQYF.

V gene TRBV10-3 combines with J gene TRBJ1-1; 7 nucleotides line up with TRBD1. Germline V CDR1 and CDR2: ENHRY, SYGVKD. J gave up 1 base and V 2 bases, and 1 base lay outside the gene matches. The CDR3 runs 14 residues. The CDR3 is CAISEGQANTEAFF. DNA for the CDR3: TGTGCCATCAGTGAGGGACAGGCGAACACTGAAGCTTTCTTT.

This clonotype has only a few counts. The genes are TRBV6-1 and TRBJ2-5, with D perhaps matching TRBD2 (5 bases). Trimming pared 6 bases from V and 3 bases from J, leaving 17 bases between. Germline V gives CDR1 MNHNS, CDR2 SASEGT. The CDR3 has 15 residues. The CDR3 region is CASRYTGSGKETQYF. The CDR3 bases are TGTGCCAGCAGATACACGGGTTCGGGAAAAGAGACCCAGTACTTC.

This clonotype was seen only a few times. The V and J genes are TRBV6-1 and TRBJ1-5; D is undetermined. This CDR3 contains 15 residues. CDR1 and CDR2 from the germline V gene are MNHNS and SASEGT. Deletions cut 6 bases from V and 0 bases from J, with 12 bases between. CDR3 DNA sequence: TGTGCCAGCAGAACACCGAAGAATAGCAATCAGCCCCAGCATTTT. This sequence encodes CASRTPKNSNQPQHF.

This clonotype was picked up a small number of times. This chain links TRBV6-6 with TRBJ2-7; D is uncertain. CDR1 and CDR2 from the germline V gene are MNHNY and SVGAGI (reference sequence). Trimming shortened V by 2 bases and J by 0 bases, and 8 bases separated the two germline ends. The CDR3 consists of 14 residues. In nucleotides, the CDR3 is TGTGCCAGCAGTTACAGGGAACGCTCCTACGAGCAGTACTTC. It encodes CASSYRERSYEQYF.

V gene TRBV6-5 combines with J gene TRBJ2-6, with a possible D match to TRBD2 (6 bases). In germline, CDR1 is MNHEY, CDR2 SVGAGI. The CDR3 length is 15 residues. Trimming left V 6 bases short and J 1 base short, with 10 bases between. The CDR3 DNA is TGTGCCAGCAGCGGGGAGGAGTCTGGGGCCAACGTCCTGACTTTC. This translates into CASSGEESGANVLTF.